The subject of this entry is one T cell receptor beta chain. The antigen remains undetermined. Other DNA sequences in this sample translate to the same CDR3. Over several immunoSEQ plates, each subset's genomic DNA was distributed in even portions. Profiled with immunoSEQ multiplex PCR; TCRdb holds only in-frame clones, not every one. The table includes 2,500,000 or so clones, approximately 93% detected once. These data originate in a study of shared clonotypes between healthy human individuals. Trimming stripped 3 bases from V and 4 bases from J, with 6 bases between. The CDR3 is made up of 12 amino acids. CDR1 is SGHAT and CDR2 is FQNNGV in the germline V gene. Study-wide points: Compared with memory subsets, naive subsets generally had larger estimated richness. Represented diversity, genetic and exposure-history alike, was limited by few donors.

This chain uses TRBV11-2 with TRBJ1-2, with D unclear. Sequenced sample: naive CD4+ T cells from PBMCs. The subset is: CD45RA+ positively selected. This TCR was recovered from a man aged 18 to 30 in good health. Some clones in this sample may be carry-over from other donors' samples. The CDR3 DNA follows: TGTGCCAGCAGCTTGGGTGGCTATGGCTACACCTTC. It encodes CASSLGGYGYTF.